One sample yielded the 30 T cell receptor beta chains listed below, sequenced in a study of blood T cell repertoires in COVID-19. The method was immunoSEQ multiplex PCR; TCRdb's version includes in-frame clones alone and lacks a portion of them. In the table there are about 260,000 clones, 70% to 90% of which are singletons. Sequences were obtained from peripheral blood. The receptors derive from a human donor in a cohort sampled during active COVID-19.

This clone was seen once. V and J are TRBV2 and TRBJ2-5; the match to TRBD1 covers 7 bases. V dropped 4 bases and J dropped 5; count of bases not matched to a gene: 4. CDR1 is SNHLY, CDR2 FYNNEI, per germline. This CDR3 is 13 amino acids long. The CDR3 spells CASSVARGETQYF. The CDR3 DNA reads TGTGCCAGCAGTGTGGCCAGGGGGGAGACCCAGTACTTC.

The rearrangement uses TRBV27 and TRBJ2-7; TRBD2 matches at 8 bases. After removal of 6 bases from V and 5 bases from J, the junction contained 12 bases not matched to a gene. Per germline, CDR1 MNHEY and CDR2 SMNVEV (reference sequence). This CDR3 has 15 amino acids. The CDR3, as DNA: TGTGCCAGCAGCTTAATGGGACTAGGCAACGACGAGCAGTACTTC. Encoded protein: CASSLMGLGNDEQYF.

This clone was counted between two and nine times. The chain joins TRBV6-2 or TRBV6-3 to TRBJ2-3; D possibly corresponds to TRBD1 (6 bases). This CDR3 contains 15 residues. V lost 0 bases, J lost 2 bases, and 9 bases lay in between. Germline lookup yields CDR1 MNHEY and CDR2 SVGEGT. CDR3: CASSYSGAHTDTQYF. The CDR3 DNA follows: TGTGCCAGCAGTTACTCGGGGGCACACACAGATACGCAGTATTTT.

Only a few counts were recorded for this clone. The rearrangement joins TRBV7-8 to TRBJ1-5; D ambiguous. This CDR3 comprises 14 residues. Trimming took 3 bases from V and 7 from J, leaving 13 bases between them. CDR1 is SGHVS, CDR2 FQNEAQ, per germline. The CDR3 nucleotides read TGTGCCAGCAGCTTGGGAGCGGGGAGCCAGCCCCAGCATTTT. This encodes CASSLGAGSQPQHF.

This chain joins TRBV15 and TRBJ2-1; D unclear. The CDR3 is 13 residues long. The germline V gene has CDR1 LNHNV and CDR2 YYDKDF (reference sequence). The V end lost 1 base, the J end lost 6 bases, and 7 bases lay between the germline ends. Here the CDR3 reads CATSRGSGNEQFF. The CDR3 nucleotides read TGTGCCACCAGCAGAGGGTCGGGCAATGAGCAGTTCTTC.

Worth noting for this clone: One junction end disagrees with the germline gene, perhaps due to a read error. This sequence joins TRBV7-7 and TRBJ2-1, with D perhaps matching TRBD2 (6 bases). This CDR3 contains 14 residues. Germline lookup yields CDR1 SSHAT and CDR2 FNYEAQ (reference sequence). In nucleotides, the CDR3 is TGTGCTAGCAGCTTAGGGACTGGGTTGGTGGAGCAGTTCTTC. Translating gives CASSLGTGLVEQFF.

The chain has TRBV4-2 and TRBJ1-1, with a weak D call TRBD1 (6 bases). Germline loops: CDR1 LGHNA, CDR2 YNFKEQ. This CDR3 has 18 amino acids. V was trimmed by 3 bases and J by 0 bases, leaving 20 bases between them. CDR3 in amino acids: CASSHSAGQRHMNTEAFF. The CDR3 DNA sequence: TGTGCCAGCAGCCATTCCGCCGGACAGCGACACATGAACACTGAAGCTTTCTTT.

In this sample, this clone turned up a few times. Other DNA sequences of this sample code for an identical CDR3. This sequence joins TRBV6-4 and TRBJ1-5, with D possibly matching TRBD1 (5 bases). The germline V gene has CDR1 MRHNA and CDR2 SNTAGT. The CDR3 totals 13 residues. Deletions cut 2 bases from V and 7 bases from J, with 9 bases between. The CDR3 reads CASSDGRGQPQHF. The CDR3 nucleotides are TGTGCCAGCAGTGACGGAAGGGGACAGCCCCAGCATTTT.

The chain uses TRBV5-8 and TRBJ2-7; unclear D gene. Looked up from germline, CDR1 is SGHTS and CDR2 is YDEGEE. The CDR3 runs to 12 residues. V was shortened by 0 bases and J by 4 bases, with 5 bases between the two germline ends. CDR3 DNA sequence: TGTGCCAGCAGCTTGGCTCTGTACGAGCAGTACTTC. This encodes CASSLALYEQYF.

The chain employs TRBV4-3 and TRBJ2-4; the match to TRBD2 covers 8 bases. The CDR3 totals 16 residues. The ends lost 1 base at V and 9 bases at J; junction bases unmatched: 11. CDR1 LGHNA and CDR2 YSLEER come from the germline V gene. CDR3 sequence (DNA): TGCGCCAGCAGCCAAGGAGCCGGGGGGGAGCAGGGCATTCAGTACTTC. Translating gives CASSQGAGGEQGIQYF.

This clone was seen just once. The V gene is TRBV24-1, the J gene TRBJ1-1; perhaps TRBD1 as D (6 bases). V shed 0 bases and J shed 11 bases, with 15 bases lying between them. The CDR3 sequence is 14 residues long. CDR1 and CDR2 from the germline V gene are KGHDR and SFDVKD. The CDR3 sequence: CATSDLDGGTGAFF. CDR3 DNA: TGTGCCACCAGTGATTTGGATGGCGGAACAGGGGCTTTCTTT.

A few counts support this clone. The V and J genes are TRBV30 and TRBJ2-2; 9 bases line up with TRBD2. V lost 5 bases, J lost 7 bases, and 5 bases stayed unmatched. Germline-derived CDR1 and CDR2 are GTSNPN and SVGIG (reference sequence). CDR3 length equals 13 residues. CDR3: CAWGTSRGGELFF. For the CDR3, the DNA is TGTGCCTGGGGGACTAGCCGCGGCGGGGAGCTGTTTTTT.

J is TRBJ1-2 and V is TRBV7-9; D is unclear. Trimming pared 1 base from V and 4 bases from J, leaving 10 bases between. The CDR3 covers 14 residues. Per the germline V gene, CDR1 is SEHNR and CDR2 is FQNEAQ (reference sequence). The DNA for the CDR3 is TGTGCCAGCAGCTTAGACCTCCAGTTCTATGGCTACACCTTC. Protein: CASSLDLQFYGYTF.

The V gene is TRBV5-5, the J gene TRBJ2-3; a weak D match, TRBD1 (5 bases). V was cut by 0 bases and J by 6 bases, with 11 bases left in between. This CDR3 spans 14 amino acids. Germline-derived CDR1 and CDR2 are SGHKS and YYEKEE (reference sequence). CDR3 amino acids: CASSLDPSGDTQYF. In DNA, the CDR3 is TGTGCCAGCAGCTTGGACCCGTCAGGGGATACGCAGTATTTT.

The chain is built from TRBV18 and TRBJ1-1, with D perhaps matching TRBD1 (5 bases). CDR1 KGHSH and CDR2 LQKENI come from the germline V gene. The CDR3 runs 11 residues. V lost 3 bases, J lost 7 bases, and 6 bases lay in between. CDR3 sequence (DNA): TGTGCCAGCTCACCGGGGGGTGAAGCTTTCTTT. It is translated as CASSPGGEAFF.

The chain carries TRBV2 and TRBJ1-1, with a weak D call TRBD1 (6 bases). This CDR3 is built from 14 residues. Trimming stripped 4 bases from V and 6 bases from J, with 15 bases between. Germline lookup yields CDR1 SNHLY and CDR2 FYNNEI. CDR3 sequence (DNA): TGTGCCAGCAGTGCATGCAGGGGATGCGCTGAAGCTTTCTTT. It translates to CASSACRGCAEAFF. Together with reference TRBV2 and TRBJ1-1, the CDR3 gives the full variable domain: EPEVTQTPSHQVTQMGQEVILRCVPISNHLYFYWYRQILGQKVEFLVSFYNNEISEKSEIFDDQFSVERPDGSNFTLKIRSTKLEDSAMYFCASSACRGCAEAFFGQGTRLTVV.

This rearrangement joins TRBV4-1 to TRBJ2-7; 7 bases are a match to TRBD1. With 3 bases clipped from V and 7 bases from J, the junction kept 6 bases outside the gene matches. CDR1 and CDR2 (germline): MGHRA, YSYEKL. The CDR3 is 13 amino acids. The CDR3 DNA reads as TGCGCCAGCAGCCAGGGACAGCTTGGGGAGCAGTACTTC. This translates into CASSQGQLGEQYF.

The CDR3 DNA is TGTGCCAGCGGCCGACAGGTCGCTGGAGAGCAGTACTTC. Translation gives CASGRQVAGEQYF. The rearrangement uses TRBV7-9 and TRBJ2-7; D possibly corresponds to TRBD1 (6 bases). The CDR3 extends over 13 amino acids. V dropped 8 bases and J dropped 7 bases, with 18 bases sitting between them. Germline CDR1 SEHNR, CDR2 FQNEAQ (reference sequence).

V is TRBV5-8 and J is TRBJ2-7; 7 bases fit TRBD1. Trimming removed 3 bases from V and 1 base from J; junction bases left unmatched: 7. The CDR3 has 15 residues. Per the germline V gene, CDR1 is SGHTS and CDR2 is YDEGEE. CDR3 in DNA: TGTGCCAGCAGCTATGCCGGGACAGAGTCCTACGAGCAGTACTTC. Amino acid sequence: CASSYAGTESYEQYF.

V is TRBV30 and J is TRBJ1-2; a possible D gene is TRBD1 (6 bases). Germline CDR1 and CDR2: GTSNPN and SVGIG (reference sequence). CDR3 length: 14 amino acids. The ends were cut back, 2 bases at V and 8 bases at J, with 18 bases in the middle. CDR3 nucleotides: TGTGCCTGGAGTTCGTTTGGGACAACAGAGGGCTACACCTTC. This sequence encodes CAWSSFGTTEGYTF.

The chain couples TRBV27 to TRBJ2-1; D not certain. Trimming removed 0 bases from V and 7 bases from J, with 19 bases in between. Per the germline V gene, CDR1 is MNHEY and CDR2 is SMNVEV (reference sequence). The length of the CDR3 is 17 residues. CDR3 sequence reads: CASSLSGIPFPGNEQFF. Here the CDR3 DNA reads TGTGCCAGCAGTTTATCAGGCATACCTTTCCCCGGGAATGAGCAGTTCTTC.

The genes are TRBV7-2 and TRBJ2-4, with D possibly matching TRBD2 (6 bases). The CDR3 runs to 15 residues. V gave up 6 bases and J gave up 7 bases, with 19 bases separating them. Germline assignment: CDR1 SGHTA and CDR2 FQGNSA. CDR3 sequence (DNA): TGTGCCAGCAGTTCCATGGGGGGAGCGTGGAACATTCAGTACTTC. Translation: CASSSMGGAWNIQYF.

The chain links TRBV5-1 to TRBJ2-7, with 8 positions matching TRBD1. Germline V gene data show CDR1 as SGHRS and CDR2 as YFSETQ. This CDR3 region has 14 residues. The junction had 8 bases not matched to a gene; V was cut back by 4 bases and J by 5 bases. Here the CDR3 reads CASSIGQGGDEQYF. The CDR3 DNA reads TGCGCCAGCAGCATCGGACAGGGCGGAGACGAGCAGTACTTC.

There are a few counts of this clone. This chain connects TRBV28 to TRBJ2-7, with no clear D. The CDR3 is 12 residues long. Looked up from germline, CDR1 is MDHEN and CDR2 is SYDVKM. Trimming took 4 bases from V and 6 from J, leaving 10 bases between them. This chain's CDR3 is CASSSPGREQYF. DNA of the CDR3: TGTGCCAGCAGTTCCCCCGGTCGCGAGCAGTACTTC.

The J gene is TRBJ1-5, the V gene TRBV21-1; no DNA check was done on the table's D call, TRBD1. TRBV21-1 is a documented pseudogene. This CDR3 is 19 amino acids long. DNA of the CDR3: TGTGCCAGCAGCAAAGATCGGGACAGGGGGACGTATAGCAATCAGCCCCAGCATTTT. The encoded protein is CASSKDRDRGTYSNQPQHF.

Comment on this clone: An end of the junction differs from the germline gene, which may be a read error. The gene calls are TRBV24-1 and TRBJ2-7; D is unclear. The CDR3 totals 8 residues. CDR1 KGHDR and CDR2 SFDVKD come from the germline V gene. As DNA, the CDR3 is TGTGCCTCCTCCGAGCGGTACTTC. Its protein is CASSERYF.

The chain uses TRBV19 and TRBJ1-3; D call uncertain. The CDR3 is 16 amino acids. Between the trimmed V and J ends, which lost 7 bases and 4 bases, there was a span of 20 bases. From germline, CDR1 is LNHDA and CDR2 SQIVND (reference sequence). The CDR3 DNA sequence: TGTGCCAGTAACCTCCCCCCATGGTGGGAGGGAAACACCATATATTTT. Its protein product is CASNLPPWWEGNTIYF.

This clone occurred a few times. The rearrangement links TRBV3-1 (or the pseudogene TRBV3-2) to TRBJ2-1, with TRBD2 identical over 9 bases. Per the germline V gene, CDR1 is LGHDT and CDR2 is YNNKEL (reference sequence). The ends lost 0 bases at V and 7 bases at J; junction bases unmatched: 7. The CDR3 covers 16 residues. The CDR3 reads CASSQEAGGPWNEQFF. In DNA, the CDR3 is TGTGCCAGCAGCCAAGAGGCGGGGGGGCCCTGGAATGAGCAGTTCTTC.

This clone was observed a few times. This chain uses TRBV19 with TRBJ2-6; tentatively, D is TRBD1 (5 bases). V shed 9 bases and J shed 0 bases, with 12 bases lying between them. From germline, CDR1 is LNHDA and CDR2 SQIVND (reference sequence). The CDR3 spans 15 residues. The CDR3 DNA is TGTGCCAGCCACAGGACGTCCTCTGGGGCCAACGTCCTGACTTTC. This encodes CASHRTSSGANVLTF.

This clone came up once. This chain links TRBV11-2 with TRBJ2-7, with D uncertain. Germline CDR1 reads SGHAT; CDR2 reads FQNNGV. This CDR3 region has 12 residues. V lost 0 bases to trimming and J lost 3 bases, with 3 bases between them. The CDR3 here is CASSLDGYEQYF. For the CDR3, the DNA is TGTGCCAGCAGCTTAGACGGCTACGAGCAGTACTTC.